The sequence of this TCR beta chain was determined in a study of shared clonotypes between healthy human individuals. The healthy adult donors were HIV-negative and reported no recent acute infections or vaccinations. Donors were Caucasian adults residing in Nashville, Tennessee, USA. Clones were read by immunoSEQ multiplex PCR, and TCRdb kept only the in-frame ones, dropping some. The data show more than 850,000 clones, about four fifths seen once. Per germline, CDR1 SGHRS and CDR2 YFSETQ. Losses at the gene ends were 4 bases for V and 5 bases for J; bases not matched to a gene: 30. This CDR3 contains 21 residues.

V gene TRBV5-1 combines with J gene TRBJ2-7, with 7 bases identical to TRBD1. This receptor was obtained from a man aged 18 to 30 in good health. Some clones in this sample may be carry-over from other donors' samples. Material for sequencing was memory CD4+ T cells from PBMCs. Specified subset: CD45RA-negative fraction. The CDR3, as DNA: TGCGCCAGCAGCCGTGATCCGAAGCTTACCGCAACGACAGGGTTCATCCACGAGCAGTACTTC. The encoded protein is CASSRDPKLTATTGFIHEQYF.